Below, 5 T cell receptor beta chains from the same sample are listed, as sequenced in a study of ipilimumab plus nivolumab after autologous stem cell transplantation. The protocol was immunoSEQ multiplex PCR, while the TCRdb copy is restricted to in-frame clones and leaves out a portion. The table includes roughly 45,000 clones, roughly 88% detected once. The specimen was PBMCs, collected in a trial of ipilimumab plus nivolumab as post-transplant consolidation. These receptors were collected from a male donor with multiple myeloma.

With regard to this clone: Mismatch with germline at one junction end may stem from a read error. The chain uses TRBV12-5 and TRBJ2-2; 10 bases fit TRBD2. The CDR3 loop spans 16 amino acids. Germline CDR1 LGHNT, CDR2 FRNRAP. CDR3 DNA: TGTGCTAGTGGTTTGGGAGCGGGAGGGGCGGCCGGGGAACTGTTTTTT. It codes for CASGLGAGGAAGELFF.

This sequence joins TRBV30 and TRBJ1-3; no clear D. Germline V gene data show CDR1 as GTSNPN and CDR2 as SVGIG (reference sequence). V was pared by 3 bases and J by 0 bases, with 6 bases between. The CDR3 has 13 amino acids. The CDR3 here is CAWRGSSGNTIYF. CDR3 bases: TGTGCCTGGAGAGGGAGCTCTGGAAACACCATATATTTT.

V usage is TRBV5-5 and J usage is TRBJ1-2; D remains ambiguous. The CDR3 covers 12 residues. Germline CDR1 reads SGHKS; CDR2 reads YYEKEE (reference sequence). Trimming took 2 bases from V and 5 from J, leaving 7 bases between them. In nucleotides, the CDR3 is TGTGCCAGCAGCTTTCGTGAGTATGGCTACACCTTC. Protein sequence: CASSFREYGYTF.

The chain uses TRBV6-5 and TRBJ1-5; no reliable D call. The length of the CDR3 is 15 residues. Germline CDR1 MNHEY, CDR2 SVGAGI. V was shortened by 0 bases and J by 7 bases, with 13 bases between the two germline ends. The DNA for the CDR3 is TGTGCCAGCAGTTACTCTGCGAATCGCATACAGCCCCAGCATTTT. Translation: CASSYSANRIQPQHF.

The rearrangement uses TRBV15 and TRBJ2-7; perhaps TRBD2 as D (6 bases). Germline CDR1 LNHNV, CDR2 YYDKDF (reference sequence). This CDR3 contains 15 residues. Trimming shortened V by 0 bases and J by 4 bases, and 13 bases separated the two germline ends. The CDR3 bases are TGTGCCACCAGCAGAGATCCCGGGGGAGAGTACGAGCAGTACTTC. Its translation: CATSRDPGGEYEQYF. Complete variable domain (other parts from reference TRBV15 and TRBJ2-7): DAMVIQNPRYQVTQFGKPVTLSCSQTLNHNVMYWYQQKSSQAPKLLFHYYDKDFNNEADTPDNFQSRRPNTSFCFLDIRSPGLGDTAMYLCATSRDPGGEYEQYFGPGTRLTVT.